This T cell receptor beta chain was obtained from a study of T cell clonotyping in hematopoietic cell transplantation. The CDR3 has 14 residues. Germline assignment: CDR1 MNHEY and CDR2 SVGAGI. V was clipped by 4 bases and J by 0 bases, with 7 bases between them. Blood collection times were about day -28 and days 30, 100, 180 posttransplant. Whole-study results and caveats: Pathologically expanded recipient clonotypes increased progressively from day 30 to day 180 as diversity fell.

On this clone itself: As yet, its antigen is unknown.

Clones were read by immunoSEQ multiplex PCR, and TCRdb kept only the in-frame ones, dropping some. Of approximately 10,000 clones in the sample, around 45% are singletons; the top ten hold around 9%. The TCR comes from a male patient aged 45-59 years who had an allogeneic stem cell transplant from an unrelated donor, so the T cells may come from the graft donor. Some clones in this sample may be carry-over from other donors' samples. The sequencing here drew on PBMCs, taken 30 days after allogeneic stem cell transplant. This chain uses TRBV6-5 with TRBJ1-5; D gene unclear. The CDR3 region is CASSFTASNQPQHF. The CDR3, as DNA: TGTGCCAGCAGTTTTACAGCTAGCAATCAGCCCCAGCATTTT.